This T cell receptor beta chain derives from a study of CD8 T cells in Susac syndrome (dated by TCRdb to between 2018 and 2021). Notes on the research overall: Repertoire sequencing was used to test whether CD8+ T cell activation and differentiation in Susac syndrome was antigen driven. The investigation overall reported the following: The number of individuals in the TCR sequencing and HLA analysis was recognized as being relatively small.

Comments on this clonotype: The clone's antigen remains unknown. No much larger clone exists at a distance of one base, and base qualities are not known.

In the germline V gene (reference sequence), CDR1 corresponds to LGHDT and CDR2 to YNNKEL. V loses 1 base, J loses 1 base, and the germline ends lie 7 bases apart. Inclusive of the bounding cysteine and phenylalanine, the CDR3 is 15 residues long. Of the read, only the CDR3 DNA is kept; its 45 bases are in frame from base 1. RNA was extracted with the RNeasy kit and 0.5 to 1 ug was reverse transcribed using random hexamers. The immunoSEQ multiplex PCR assay, covering 54 Vbeta and 13 Jbeta segments, was used to amplify TCR beta CDR3 regions. Bias from PCR amplification was corrected by using a synthetic template baseline for primer optimization and for computational correction. The paper's processing steps were these. Only productive sequences were kept, with reads annotated to V, D and J genes according to IMGT and analyzed in immunoSEQ Analyzer. Clonality was computed as one minus Shannon entropy normalized by log2 of the number of productive unique sequences. For each patient and control, public and private clones were evaluated among the 100 most prevalent clones. A clone was defined as Susac-specific if it was absent from the healthy and MS cohorts, from some 980 published viral clones and from other ImmuneACCESS disease sequences. TCRdb trimmed public reads at Q25 via fastp, called clones via MiXCR and kept in-frame beta chains. Each entry merges the rows of one CDR3 protein and shows their most common DNA and genes. These V and J calls are TCRdb output, not the study's own analysis. In all, the sample holds roughly 200,000 distinct CDR3 sequences, and approximately 95% of those were seen once. Just over 0.08% of the sample is taken by the ten largest.

Peripheral blood CD8+ and CD4+ T cells from healthy donors, Susac syndrome patients and multiple sclerosis patients were profiled using high-throughput TCR beta sequencing. Multiple sclerosis controls were treatment-naive patients with stable or active relapsing-remitting disease fulfilling revised McDonald criteria. Bulk CD8+ and CD4+ T cells were purified magnetically by negative isolation, whereas CD8+ TEMRA cells were enriched by FACS. Blood was drawn into EDTA tubes, processed within 24 hours, and PBMCs were isolated by density gradient centrifugation. PBMCs destined for TCR sequencing were cryopreserved in liquid nitrogen and later thawed in a 37 °C water bath. A purity of at least 90% was achieved for sorted or isolated CD4+, CD8+ and CD8+ TEMRA cells.

Specimen: CD4+ T cells from PBMCs. The sequence is built from TRBV3-1 and TRBJ1-4; no D segment can be confidently identified. This sequence was found in a human donor with multiple sclerosis. The DNA reads TGTGCCAGCAGCCAAGGAGGAGTAACTAATGAAAAACTGTTTTTT. Its translation is CASSQGGVTNEKLFF.